Each of the 2 T cell receptor beta chains below was sequenced from the same sample in a study of cytomegalovirus exposure and HLA in healthy donors. PCR amplification relied on 60 Vbeta primers (plus 13 Jbeta primers). Measured with immunoSEQ multiplex PCR; TCRdb has only the in-frame clones, and not every one. The repertoire holds 150,000 to 200,000 clones, around 87% seen once, with more than 1.5% in the top ten. The sample taken for sequencing was PBMCs. These receptors all come from a woman aged 18-35 years in good health and CMV-seronegative.

V and J are TRBV6-5 and TRBJ2-3, with a possible D match to TRBD2 (5 bases). CDR1 MNHEY and CDR2 SVGAGI come from the germline V gene. The CDR3 has 14 residues. The V gene lost 4 bases and the J gene lost 6 bases, with 14 bases spanning the gap. CDR3 sequence: CASSLRDLVDTQYF. In DNA form, the CDR3 reads TGTGCCAGCAGTTTACGGGATCTAGTCGATACGCAGTATTTT.

The chain carries TRBV6-5 and TRBJ1-2; D unresolved. Germline loops: CDR1 MNHEY, CDR2 SVGAGI. Trimming took 0 bases from V and 8 from J, leaving 10 bases between them. The CDR3 loop spans 13 amino acids. This CDR3 is CASSYSGGSGYTF. CDR3 DNA sequence: TGTGCCAGCAGTTACTCGGGAGGGTCCGGCTACACCTTC.